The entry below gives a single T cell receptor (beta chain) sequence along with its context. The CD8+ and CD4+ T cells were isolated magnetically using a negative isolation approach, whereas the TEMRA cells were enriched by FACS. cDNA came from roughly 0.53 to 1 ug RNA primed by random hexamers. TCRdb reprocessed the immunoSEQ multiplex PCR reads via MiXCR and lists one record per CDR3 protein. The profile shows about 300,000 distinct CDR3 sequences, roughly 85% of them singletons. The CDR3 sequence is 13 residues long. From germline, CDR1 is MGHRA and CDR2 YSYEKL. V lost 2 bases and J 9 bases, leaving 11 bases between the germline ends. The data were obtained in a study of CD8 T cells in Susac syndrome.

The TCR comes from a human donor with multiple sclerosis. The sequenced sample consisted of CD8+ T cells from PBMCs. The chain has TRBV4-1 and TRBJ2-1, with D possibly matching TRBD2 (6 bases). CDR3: CASSQHSGSEQFF. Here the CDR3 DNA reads TGCGCCAGCAGCCAACATAGCGGCAGTGAGCAGTTCTTC.